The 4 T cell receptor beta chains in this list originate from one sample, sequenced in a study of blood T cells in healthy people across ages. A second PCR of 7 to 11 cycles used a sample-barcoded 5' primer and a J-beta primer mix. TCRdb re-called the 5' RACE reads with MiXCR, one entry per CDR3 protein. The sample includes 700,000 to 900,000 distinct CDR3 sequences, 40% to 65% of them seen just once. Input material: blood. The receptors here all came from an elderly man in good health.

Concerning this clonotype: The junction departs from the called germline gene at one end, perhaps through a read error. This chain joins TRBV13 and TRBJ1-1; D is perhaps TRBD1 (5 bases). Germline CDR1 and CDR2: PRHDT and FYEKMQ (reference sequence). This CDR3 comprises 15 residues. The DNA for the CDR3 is TGTTCCAGCAGCTTAGCTCAGGGAGGTAACACTGAAGCTTTCTTT. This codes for CSSSLAQGGNTEAFF.

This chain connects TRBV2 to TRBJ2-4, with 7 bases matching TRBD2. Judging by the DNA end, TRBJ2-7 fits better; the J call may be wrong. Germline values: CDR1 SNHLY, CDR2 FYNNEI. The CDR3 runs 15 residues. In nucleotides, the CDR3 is TGTGCCAGCAGTGAAGCGACGGGGGGAGGCCACGAGCAGTACTTC. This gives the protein CASSEATGGGHEQYF.

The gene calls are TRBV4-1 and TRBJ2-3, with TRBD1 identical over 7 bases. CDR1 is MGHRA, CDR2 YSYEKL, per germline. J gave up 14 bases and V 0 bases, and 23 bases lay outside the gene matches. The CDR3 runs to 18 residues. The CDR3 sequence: CASSQDYNRGIWDRYAYF. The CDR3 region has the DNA TGCGCCAGCAGCCAAGATTACAACAGGGGCATCTGGGACAGATACGCGTATTTT.

The chain's CDR3 is CASSLGQLRRDEQFF. The CDR3, as DNA: TGCGCCAGCAGCTTAGGACAGCTACGCAGGGATGAGCAGTTCTTC. V gene TRBV5-1 combines with J gene TRBJ2-1; TRBD1 might be the D (6 bases). The V and J ends lost 2 bases and 8 bases respectively, with 17 bases between them. Germline-derived CDR1 and CDR2 are SGHRS and YFSETQ. CDR3 size: 15 residues.